The 26 T cell receptor beta chains listed next were all sequenced from one sample in a study of T-cell memory formation after mild COVID-19. TCRdb recomputed calls from the 5' RACE reads with MiXCR, one row per CDR3 protein. The table records about 470,000 distinct CDR3 sequences, nearly 25% of them present only once. Sequenced: PBMCs or a T cell subset sorted from them (not recorded which). Source of these receptors: an adult woman who had mild COVID-19 (a few samples of this study predate the infection). Cell type and time point are not known.

The chain links TRBV14 to TRBJ1-1, with D uncertain. Per germline, CDR1 SGHDN and CDR2 FVKESK. The CDR3 is made up of 17 amino acids. The V end was cut by 0 bases, the J end by 2 bases, with 16 bases between. CDR3 in amino acids: CASSQDWGVGVNTEAFF. In DNA, the CDR3 is TGTGCCAGCAGCCAAGATTGGGGTGTCGGGGTCAACACTGAAGCTTTCTTT.

The genes are TRBV3-1 and TRBJ1-1, with a possible D match to TRBD1 (5 bases). The germline CDR1 and CDR2 sequences are LGHDT and YNNKEL (reference sequence). The CDR3 sequence is 12 residues long. V lost 1 base, J lost 11 bases, and 11 bases lay in between. CDR3 residues: CASSQGTLGAFF. The CDR3, as DNA: TGTGCCAGCAGCCAAGGGACACTCGGGGCTTTCTTT.

This clonotype was detected only a few times. V and J are TRBV6-6 and TRBJ1-4; TRBD1 matches 8 bases. Losses at the gene ends were 0 bases for V and 0 bases for J; bases not matched to a gene: 6. This CDR3 has 18 amino acids. CDR1 MNHNY and CDR2 SVGAGI come from the germline V gene (reference sequence). CDR3 in amino acids: CASSYSGQGVATNEKLFF. CDR3 DNA: TGTGCCAGCAGTTACTCCGGACAGGGAGTCGCAACTAATGAAAAACTGTTTTTT.

This clonotype was picked up many times. The chain carries TRBV4-3 and TRBJ2-1; 7 bases fit TRBD1. J was trimmed by 2 bases and V by 0 bases; bases with no gene match: 4. The CDR3 has 16 amino acids. CDR1 is LGHNA and CDR2 is YSLEER in the germline V gene. This CDR3 is CASSQDRGGAYNEQFF. CDR3 DNA sequence: TGCGCCAGCAGCCAAGACCGAGGGGGCGCCTACAATGAGCAGTTCTTC.

The genes are TRBV2 and TRBJ2-3; D gene unclear. Trimming took off 1 base at V and 2 bases at J, with 4 bases between the two ends. The CDR3 is made up of 13 amino acids. The germline gives CDR1 SNHLY, CDR2 FYNNEI. The CDR3 spells CASSEDFTDTQYF. CDR3 bases: TGTGCCAGCAGTGAAGACTTCACAGATACGCAGTATTTT.

The chain employs TRBV5-1 and TRBJ2-3, with TRBD1 matching 7 bases. The CDR3 length is 14 residues. After removal of 3 bases from V and 4 bases from J, the junction contained 5 bases not matched to a gene. Per germline, CDR1 SGHRS and CDR2 YFSETQ. Here the CDR3 DNA reads TGCGCCAGCAGCTATACAGGGGCCGCAGATACGCAGTATTTT. Translated, it gives CASSYTGAADTQYF.

The rearrangement links TRBV29-1 to TRBJ2-1, with 14 nucleotides matching TRBD2. The CDR3 spans 14 residues. Per the germline V gene, CDR1 is SQVTM and CDR2 is ANQGSEA. The ends lost 4 bases at V and 10 bases at J; junction bases unmatched: 6. The CDR3 nucleotides read TGCAGCGTTGGACTAGCGGGGGGGCTCTGGGAGCAGTTCTTC. The encoded protein is CSVGLAGGLWEQFF.

This clonotype was observed a few times. The V gene is TRBV29-1, the J gene TRBJ2-7; no firm D call. The CDR3 runs 14 residues. The ends were cut back, 6 bases at V and 3 bases at J, with 18 bases in the middle. Germline CDR1 reads SQVTM; CDR2 reads ANQGSEA. The CDR3 coding sequence is TGCAGCGTAGCGTCGTTTGGGGTCAGCTACGAGCAGTACTTC. The encoded protein is CSVASFGVSYEQYF.

The chain is built from TRBV12-3 or TRBV12-4 and TRBJ2-3; a possible D gene is TRBD2 (6 bases). There are 14 residues in the CDR3. V was trimmed by 5 bases and J by 6 bases, leaving 15 bases between them. This CDR3 reads CASSLLGGGDTQYF. CDR3 bases: TGTGCCAGCAGTCTCTTGGGAGGAGGGGATACGCAGTATTTT.

The chain couples TRBV27 to TRBJ1-4, with 7 nucleotides matching TRBD1. Germline lookup yields CDR1 MNHEY and CDR2 SMNVEV (reference sequence). The CDR3 has 16 amino acids. The V and J ends lost 5 bases and 1 base, in that order; junction bases with no gene match: 7. The CDR3 DNA sequence: TGTGCCAGCAGTCCGGGACAGACATTAACTAATGAAAAACTGTTTTTT. This encodes CASSPGQTLTNEKLFF.

This clonotype was counted between two and nine times. The genes are TRBV29-1 and TRBJ2-7, with D perhaps TRBD2 (6 bases). Germline V lookup: CDR1 SQVTM, CDR2 ANQGSEA. Between the trimmed V and J ends, which lost 4 bases and 5 bases, there was a span of 18 bases. The CDR3 loop spans 14 amino acids. The CDR3 region is CSVGPGGNLNEQYF. CDR3 bases: TGCAGCGTTGGTCCCGGAGGGAATCTCAACGAGCAGTACTTC.

The chain has TRBV7-2 and TRBJ1-4, with D perhaps matching TRBD1 (6 bases). Germline assignment: CDR1 SGHTA and CDR2 FQGNSA. CDR3 length equals 18 residues. The V end lost 5 bases, the J end lost 7 bases, and 26 bases lay between the germline ends. This CDR3 reads CASSRSRTAIFLGEKLFF. The DNA for the CDR3 is TGTGCCAGCAGCCGTTCAAGGACAGCAATTTTTCTGGGTGAAAAACTGTTTTTT.

V usage is TRBV15 and J usage is TRBJ1-2; TRBD1 might be the D (5 bases). This CDR3 is 15 amino acids long. Germline V lookup: CDR1 LNHNV, CDR2 YYDKDF (reference sequence). Deletions cut 1 base from V and 5 bases from J, with 14 bases between. CDR3 protein: CATSRGKGARYGYTF. The CDR3 region has the DNA TGTGCCACCAGCAGAGGAAAAGGGGCTAGGTATGGCTACACCTTC. The variable domain in full, with the rest retrieved from reference TRBV15 and TRBJ1-2, is DAMVIQNPRYQVTQFGKPVTLSCSQTLNHNVMYWYQQKSSQAPKLLFHYYDKDFNNEADTPDNFQSRRPNTSFCFLDIRSPGLGDTAMYLCATSRGKGARYGYTFGSGTRLTVV.

This clonotype has just a few counts. V gene TRBV12-3 or TRBV12-4 combines with J gene TRBJ2-3; tentative D call: TRBD1 (6 bases). This CDR3 spans 15 amino acids. The germline V and J ends were trimmed by 6 bases and 4 bases, with 17 bases remaining between them. CDR3 residues: CASSLPPGQPDTQYF. In nucleotides, the CDR3 is TGTGCCAGCAGCTTACCCCCCGGACAGCCAGATACGCAGTATTTT.

This clonotype was picked up many times. V gene TRBV12-3 or TRBV12-4 combines with J gene TRBJ2-7, with 7 bases fitting TRBD1. The J segment lost 3 bases and the V segment lost 6 bases, leaving 5 bases of the junction unmatched. The CDR3 extends over 13 amino acids. CDR3 in DNA: TGTGCCAGCAGCACGGGACAGAACTACGAGCAGTACTTC. It codes for CASSTGQNYEQYF.

The rearrangement joins TRBV6-5 to TRBJ2-1, with 12 bases that match TRBD2. CDR1 is MNHEY, CDR2 SVGAGI, per germline. V gave up 2 bases and J gave up 5 bases; unmatched junction bases: 4. The CDR3 sequence is 16 residues long. CDR3 bases: TGTGCCAGCAGTTACCCCGGACTAGCGGGAAACAATGAGCAGTTCTTC. It yields the protein CASSYPGLAGNNEQFF.

This clonotype was counted only a few times. The V gene is TRBV4-1, the J gene TRBJ2-5; D unclear. Per germline, CDR1 MGHRA and CDR2 YSYEKL. Trimming removed 4 bases from V and 7 bases from J, with 10 bases in between. This CDR3 is 12 amino acids long. Here the CDR3 DNA reads TGCGCCAGCAGCCTAGGTTCTGGGACCCAGTACTTC. As protein: CASSLGSGTQYF.

The sample holds a few counts of this clonotype. V gene TRBV20-1 combines with J gene TRBJ2-5, with D uncertain. Germline CDR1 and CDR2: DFQATT and SNEGSKA (reference sequence). The CDR3 is 14 amino acids. Trimming removed 2 bases from V and 2 bases from J, with 12 bases in between. The CDR3 nucleotides read TGCAGTGCTAGACACGGAGCCGCACAAGAGACCCAGTACTTC. This translates into CSARHGAAQETQYF.

There are a few counts of this clonotype. The chain carries TRBV7-2 and TRBJ2-5, with 11 bases aligning to TRBD2. CDR1 and CDR2 from the germline V gene are SGHTA and FQGNSA. Losses at the gene ends were 5 bases for V and 4 bases for J; bases not matched to a gene: 15. The CDR3 consists of 18 residues. CDR3 amino acids: CASSPRGIAGGPPETQYF. The CDR3 nucleotides are TGTGCCAGCAGCCCTAGGGGGATAGCGGGAGGGCCCCCAGAGACCCAGTACTTC. The full variable domain, completed using reference TRBV7-2 and TRBJ2-5, is GAGVSQSPSNKVTEKGKDVELRCDPISGHTALYWYRQSLGQGLEFLIYFQGNSAPDKSGLPSDRFSAERTGGSVSTLTIQRTQQEDSAVYLCASSPRGIAGGPPETQYFGPGTRLLVL.

The chain has TRBV6-5 and TRBJ1-1; D not certain. The CDR3 runs 11 residues. Per the germline V gene, CDR1 is MNHEY and CDR2 is SVGAGI. Trimming removed 2 bases from V and 11 bases from J, with 9 bases in between. The CDR3 nucleotides read TGTGCCAGCAGTTACCGACGGATGGCTTTCTTT. Residues: CASSYRRMAFF.

The chain recombines TRBV5-5 with TRBJ2-3, with 8 bases identical to TRBD1. The CDR3 is 14 residues long. V was clipped by 4 bases and J by 4 bases; unmatched bases: 5. CDR1 SGHKS and CDR2 YYEKEE come from the germline V gene (reference sequence). The CDR3 DNA reads TGTGCCAGCAGCGACCGGACAGGGTCAGATACGCAGTATTTT. Protein product: CASSDRTGSDTQYF.

In its sample, this clonotype was seen a few times. The chain uses TRBV20-1 and TRBJ2-4; no clear D gene. Between the trimmed V and J ends, which lost 5 bases and 6 bases, there was a span of 14 bases. This CDR3 has 13 amino acids. Per the germline V gene, CDR1 is DFQATT and CDR2 is SNEGSKA (reference sequence). The CDR3 loop reads CSALDPTGNIQYF. Written as DNA, the CDR3 is TGCAGTGCTCTGGACCCTACGGGAAACATTCAGTACTTC.

The J gene is TRBJ2-3, the V gene TRBV7-8, with D unclear. The germline gives CDR1 SGHVS, CDR2 FQNEAQ. This CDR3 is built from 11 residues. Trimming shortened V by 8 bases and J by 6 bases, and 9 bases separated the two germline ends. CDR3 loop: CASGMSDTQYF. The CDR3, as DNA: TGTGCCAGCGGAATGAGTGATACGCAGTATTTT.

This chain uses TRBV4-2 with TRBJ2-2; maybe TRBD1 (6 bases). Germline V lookup: CDR1 LGHNA, CDR2 YNFKEQ. The V gene lost 4 bases and the J gene lost 2 bases, with 17 bases spanning the gap. There are 17 residues in the CDR3. CDR3 loop: CASSLLPQGSNTGELFF. The CDR3, as DNA: TGTGCCAGCAGCCTCCTTCCGCAGGGGTCCAACACCGGGGAGCTGTTTTTT.

This sequence joins TRBV20-1 and TRBJ2-1; D is uncertain. Germline lookup yields CDR1 DFQATT and CDR2 SNEGSKA (reference sequence). The CDR3 is 15 residues long. V was pared by 6 bases and J by 0 bases, with 15 bases between. The CDR3 is CSATATESSYNEQFF. CDR3 DNA: TGCAGTGCCACCGCGACGGAGAGCTCCTACAATGAGCAGTTCTTC.

There are a few counts of this clonotype. The rearrangement links TRBV5-5 to TRBJ1-5; 9 bases are a match to TRBD1. This CDR3 is 16 amino acids long. CDR1 and CDR2 (germline): SGHKS, YYEKEE (reference sequence). Germline trimming cut 0 bases from V and 6 bases from J; bases unmatched to any gene: 7. The CDR3 spells CASSLGPGQGFQPQHF. CDR3 bases: TGTGCCAGCAGCTTGGGTCCGGGACAGGGCTTTCAGCCCCAGCATTTT.